These 9 T cell receptor beta chains were sequenced from one sample in a study of human T cells and chemical hapten exposure. As for time point: patch test 1, 2 weeks after DPC sensitization. Treatment meaning: therapeutic diphenylcyclopropenone sensitization with weekly scalp DPC. TCRdb reprocessed the RACE reads with MiXCR, giving one entry per CDR3 protein. The sample has approximately 80,000 distinct CDR3 sequences, about 8% seen once. The source was whole blood, collected in connection with sensitization to the hapten diphenylcyclopropenone (DPC). Source of these receptors: a woman between 25 and 40 years old with alopecia areata. Some clones in this sample may be carry-over from other donors' samples.

On this clonotype: A much larger clone lies a single base off, so this may be a read error. The chain combines TRBV6-5 with TRBJ2-3, with 13 positions matching TRBD2. CDR1 is MNHEY and CDR2 is SVGAGI in the germline V gene. This CDR3 is built from 19 residues. The ends lost 0 bases at V and 5 bases at J; junction bases unmatched: 11. Here the CDR3 reads CASSYSAVEGLAGKDTQYF. CDR3 nucleotide sequence: TGTGCCAGCAGTTACTCGGCTGTTGAGGGACTAGCGGGAAAAGATACGCAGTATTTT.

This clonotype was seen a few times. The chain has TRBV7-9 and TRBJ1-1; possible D gene TRBD1, 6 bases. The CDR3 spans 15 residues. The ends were cut back, 6 bases at V and 0 bases at J, with 14 bases in the middle. Germline assignment: CDR1 SEHNR and CDR2 FQNEAQ (reference sequence). The chain's CDR3 is CASRTTRGMNTEAFF. DNA of the CDR3: TGTGCCAGCAGGACAACAAGGGGGATGAACACTGAAGCTTTCTTT.

Ten or more counts support this clonotype. The chain carries TRBV6-6 and TRBJ1-4; D is undetermined. This CDR3 has 14 residues. CDR1 MNHNY and CDR2 SVGAGI come from the germline V gene (reference sequence). The V gene lost 2 bases and the J gene lost 8 bases, with 12 bases spanning the gap. This CDR3 reads CASSYTGELEKLFF. In DNA, the CDR3 is TGTGCCAGCAGTTACACTGGGGAGTTGGAAAAACTGTTTTTT.

This clonotype was seen only a few times. The V gene is TRBV9, the J gene TRBJ1-2; maybe TRBD1 (6 bases). The germline gives CDR1 SGDLS, CDR2 YYNGEE. This CDR3 has 16 amino acids. V was trimmed by 4 bases and J by 4 bases, leaving 20 bases between them. This chain's CDR3 is CASSSPVQGPFYGYTF. Here the CDR3 DNA reads TGTGCCAGCAGCTCCCCTGTCCAGGGGCCGTTCTATGGCTACACCTTC.

The sample holds many counts of this clonotype. This chain uses TRBV7-3 with TRBJ1-6, with 10 bases lining up with TRBD1. There are 15 residues in the CDR3. CDR1 is SGHTA and CDR2 is FQGTGA in the germline V gene. J lost 8 bases, V lost 6 bases, and 7 bases had no gene match. The CDR3 DNA reads TGTGCCAGCAGTTCCTTAGGGACAGGGGATTCACCCCTCCACTTT. Translated, it gives CASSSLGTGDSPLHF. Combining the CDR3 with reference TRBV7-3 and TRBJ1-6 gives the whole variable domain GAGVSQTPSNKVTEKGKYVELRCDPISGHTALYWYRQSLGQGPEFLIYFQGTGAADDSGLPNDRFFAVRPEGSVSTLKIQRTERGDSAVYLCASSSLGTGDSPLHFGNGTRLTVT.

The chain uses TRBV7-3 and TRBJ1-6; D is possibly TRBD1 (6 bases). CDR3 length: 16 residues. Germline CDR1 is SGHTA and CDR2 is FQGTGA. V was shortened by 0 bases and J by 9 bases, with 15 bases between the two germline ends. The CDR3 reads CASSLTGQGTGSPLHF. CDR3 nucleotides: TGTGCCAGCAGCTTAACGGGTCAGGGGACGGGTTCACCCCTCCACTTT.

This clonotype was recorded many times. V usage is TRBV10-1 and J usage is TRBJ2-7, with 7 bases aligning to TRBD2. The ends lost 4 bases at V and 6 bases at J; junction bases unmatched: 0. Germline CDR1 reads WNHNN; CDR2 reads SYGVQD (reference sequence). The CDR3 sequence is 11 residues long. CDR3 sequence reads: CASSGLAEQYF. The CDR3 region has the DNA TGCGCCAGCAGTGGACTAGCCGAGCAGTACTTC.

This clonotype has ten or more counts. V gene TRBV30 combines with J gene TRBJ1-1, with D uncertain. Trimming pared 7 bases from V and 5 bases from J, leaving 20 bases between. This CDR3 comprises 14 residues. Looked up from germline, CDR1 is GTSNPN and CDR2 is SVGIG (reference sequence). CDR3 bases: TGTGCCTCCGCGGCTAGACAAGGAGGAACTGAAGCTTTCTTT. Translating it yields CASAARQGGTEAFF.

This clonotype showed up many times. The chain combines TRBV7-6 with TRBJ2-3, with TRBD2 identical over 8 bases. Germline V gene lookup returns CDR1 SGHVS and CDR2 FNYEAQ. The junction had 18 bases not matched to a gene; V was cut back by 5 bases and J by 5 bases. This CDR3 has 18 amino acids. The CDR3 sequence is CASSRLGVRGGSGDTQYF. As DNA, the CDR3 is TGTGCCAGCAGCCGCCTGGGTGTTCGGGGGGGCAGTGGAGATACGCAGTATTTT.